This T cell receptor (beta chain) was sequenced in a study of molecular identifiers for immune sequencing clone quantification listed by TCRdb under 2018. In the study overall: For a replicate experiment, the RNA from either about 20,000 or 100,000 naive CD8 T cells was divided into five aliquots, and four of those aliquots went on to sequencing. This methods study used CD8 T cells to benchmark TCR RNA copy counting and molecular-identifier clustering-based TCR repertoire sequencing (MIDCIRS).

General study outcomes and caveats: When barcode sub-clustering was left out, chimeric consensus sequences inflated TCR diversity, with chimeras reaching as high as 47%. Modeling gave about 3.2 recovered TCR RNA copies per cell versus approximately 10 by digital PCR, implying about 30% capture efficiency. Spiked-in Jurkat TCR RNA (approximately 10 copies' worth), which is not part of the donor repertoire, was contained in the naive libraries. Clones above 20 RNA copies held over 97% of molecules in CMV-specific effector cells but under 1% in naive cells. Spiked-in Jurkat TCR RNA equivalent to a single cell was reported to be detectable even among approximately 1 million naive CD8 T cells. The sizes of highly expanded clones could end up underestimated when identical TCR molecules share a barcode.

The method was PCR. Sequenced using a NextSeq 500. Preparation of bulk TCR libraries followed a previously described approach, with the TCR primers listed in Table S5. The Qiagen AllPrep DNA/RNA kit was used to purify total RNA. Before analysis, reads from multiple sequencing runs of the same library were pooled. The authors' analysis ran thus. Only reads with exact TCR constant sequence were kept, trimmed to 150 nt, and grouped by their 12-nt molecular barcodes. Reads in each barcode group were sub-clustered using a 15% Levenshtein threshold, and a quality-weighted consensus sequence was built for each RNA molecule. Non-functional sequences were removed, as were lower-count sequences one edit away from another. Barcode sub-clusters with fewer than 20% of the maximum read count were removed, based on fitting two negative binomial distributions. TCRdb cleaned the public reads at Q25 with fastp, built clones with MiXCR and kept in-frame beta chains. Here each entry gathers all rows of one CDR3 protein and keeps the most common genes and DNA. The authors' filters were not applied to this entry. The sample table lists about 500,000 distinct CDR3 sequences, around 23% of them with a count of one. The ten top clones hold under 0.8% of the sample.

On this clonotype: This receptor's antigen is unknown. Base qualities were left out, and no much larger clone turns up one base away.

Libraries of naive CD8 T cells were built from about 20,000 to 1,000,000 sorted cells, with 10%, 30% or 50% of the purified RNA used. Naive CD8 T cells were FACS-sorted as CD8+CD4-CCR7+CD45RA+ on a BD FACSAria II into RLT Plus buffer. To test detection sensitivity, Jurkat RNA equivalent to approximately ten TCR copies was spiked into samples of about 19,000-1,000,000 naive CD8 T cells. Enrichment of CD8 T cells was done with RosetteSep CD8+ T Cell Enrichment Cocktail plus Ficoll-Paque, and ACK red cell lysis came afterward. The CDR3 covers 12 residues, taking in both the cysteine and the phenylalanine. The CDR3 DNA has 36 bases and is translated from base 1. V sheds 5 bases and J sheds 6 bases, leaving 7 bases between their ends. CDR1 and CDR2 were assigned from the germline V gene (reference sequence) as SEHNR and FQNEAQ.

The origin of this receptor is a human donor in good health. Some libraries in this study had Jurkat cell RNA spiked in. The sequenced sample consisted of naive CD8+ T cells from blood, with Jurkat cell RNA spiked in. The sample's cell subset or site label is to be understood as: FACS-sorted CD8+CD4-CCR7+CD45RA+ naive T cells. Rearrangement joined TRBV7-9 to TRBJ2-2; the D gene is not confidently resolved. The CDR3 protein: CASSPDPGELFF. DNA sequence: TGTGCCAGCAGCCCAGACCCCGGGGAGCTGTTTTTT.